This is a list of T cell receptor beta chains from one sample in a study of shared clonotypes between healthy human individuals. Repertoires were generated with immunoSEQ multiplex PCR, while TCRdb's copy carries only in-frame clones and drops some. The table has about 2.3 million clones, roughly 93% seen once. The sequenced sample consisted of naive CD4+ T cells from PBMCs. The receptors shown here come from a man younger than 35 in good health. Some clones in this sample may be carry-over from other donors' samples. Both conserved end residues are part of each CDR3. Fields, in order: J gene, V gene, CDR3 length, clone size, D gene, CDR3 protein, CDR3 DNA. D genes are given only for firm matches. Some rows mark clone size as missing; the rest say once, few, many or name a class of expanded clone.

>TRBJ1-4|TRBV30|14|NA|TRBD1
CAWSVGGEGEKLFF
TGTGCCTGGAGTGTAGGGGGCGAGGGTGAAAAACTGTTTTTT
>TRBJ2-7|TRBV11-3|12|NA|NA
CASSLAGAEQYF
TGTGCCAGCAGCTTAGCGGGAGCTGAGCAGTACTTC
>TRBJ2-1|TRBV13|12|NA|NA
CASSLIRGKQFF
TGTGCCAGCAGCTTAATAAGGGGAAAGCAGTTCTTC
>TRBJ2-5|TRBV27|16|NA|NA
CASRHKPRGVQETQYF
TGTGCCAGCAGACATAAACCCAGGGGGGTCCAAGAGACCCAGTACTTC
>TRBJ2-5|TRBV19|12|NA|NA
CASSIAQGTQYF
TGTGCCAGTAGTATAGCGCAGGGGACCCAGTACTTC
>TRBJ1-4|TRBV28|15|NA|TRBD1
CASSLGQGQGEKLFF
TGTGCCAGCAGCCTAGGACAGGGCCAAGGGGAAAAACTGTTTTTT
>TRBJ2-7|TRBV28|15|NA|NA
CASSSPGTGTYEQYF
TGTGCCAGCAGTTCTCCCGGGACTGGGACCTACGAGCAGTACTTC
>TRBJ1-5|TRBV7-2|15|NA|NA
CASSLGGGTNQPQHF
TGTGCCAGCAGCCTTGGTGGAGGCACCAATCAGCCCCAGCATTTT
>TRBJ2-5|TRBV4-3|13|NA|NA
CASSQDRRETQYF
TGCGCCAGCAGCCAAGACCGGCGTGAGACCCAGTACTTC
>TRBJ2-3|TRBV28|15|NA|TRBD2
CASSRLAGFYDTQYF
TGTGCCAGCAGTAGACTAGCGGGATTTTACGATACGCAGTATTTT
>TRBJ1-2|TRBV28|12|NA|NA
CASSPGSYGYTF
TGTGCCAGCAGCCCAGGGTCCTATGGCTACACCTTC
>TRBJ2-7|TRBV30|18|NA|NA
CAWSVPREVGISASPQYF
TGTGCCTGGAGCGTTCCCAGGGAAGTGGGAATTTCGGCTTCTCCGCAGTACTTC
>TRBJ2-7|TRBV6-5|15|NA|NA
CASSYRESSSYEQYF
TGTGCCAGCAGTTACAGGGAGTCGAGCTCCTACGAGCAGTACTTC
>TRBJ2-5|TRBV5-8|15|NA|NA
CASSYRDMYQETQYF
TGTGCCAGCAGTTACCGGGACATGTACCAAGAGACCCAGTACTTC
>TRBJ1-5|TRBV6-1|14|NA|NA
CASSEVPSNQPQHF
TGTGCCAGCAGTGAAGTGCCTAGCAATCAGCCCCAGCATTTT
>TRBJ1-4|TRBV28|13|NA|TRBD1
CASKGQGWEKLFF
TGTGCCAGCAAGGGACAGGGTTGGGAAAAACTGTTTTTT
>TRBJ1-4|TRBV23-1|18|NA|NA
CASSQGFNPGATNEKLFF
TGCGCCAGCAGTCAAGGGTTTAACCCAGGTGCAACTAATGAAAAACTGTTTTTT
>TRBJ1-1|TRBV28|16|NA|NA
CASTSRPGVLNTEAFF
TGTGCCAGCACCTCTAGGCCCGGGGTTTTGAACACTGAAGCTTTCTTT
>TRBJ1-4|TRBV19|16|NA|TRBD1
CASSSDRALANEKLFF
TGTGCCAGTAGTTCGGACAGGGCTCTCGCTAATGAAAAACTGTTTTTT
>TRBJ2-7|TRBV2|17|NA|TRBD2
CASSTGTSGRFSYEQYF
TGTGCCAGCAGTACCGGGACTAGCGGGAGGTTCTCCTACGAGCAGTACTTC
>TRBJ2-3|TRBV11-2|18|NA|TRBD2
CASSSDRTSGLHTDTQYF
TGTGCCAGCAGCTCAGATCGGACTAGCGGTCTCCACACAGATACGCAGTATTTT
>TRBJ1-5|TRBV5-1|14|NA|TRBD1
CASSLQGGNQPQHF
TGCGCCAGCAGCCTCCAGGGGGGTAATCAGCCCCAGCATTTT
>TRBJ2-2|TRBV9|14|NA|TRBD2
CASSVASGSGELFF
TGTGCCAGCAGCGTAGCTAGCGGGAGCGGGGAGCTGTTTTTT
>TRBJ2-7|TRBV9|13|NA|TRBD2
CASSGLAGREQYF
TGTGCCAGCAGCGGACTAGCGGGACGCGAGCAGTACTTC
>TRBJ1-4|TRBV4-2|17|few|NA
CASSQRQDIATNEKLFF
TGTGCCAGCAGCCAGAGACAGGACATCGCAACTAATGAAAAACTGTTTTTT
>TRBJ1-5|TRBV5-1|16|NA|NA
CASSLDPSGGNQPQHF
TGCGCCAGCAGCTTGGACCCCTCGGGAGGCAATCAGCCCCAGCATTTT
>TRBJ2-3|TRBV5-1|15|NA|TRBD2
CASSLGTSVTDTQYF
TGCGCCAGCAGCTTGGGGACTAGCGTTACAGATACGCAGTATTTT
>TRBJ1-2|TRBV4-1|14|once|NA
CASSQDSSGAGYTF
TGCGCCAGCAGCCAAGATTCTTCAGGTGCCGGCTACACCTTC
>TRBJ2-5|TRBV4-1|17|NA|TRBD1
CASSQSHPGQGQETQYF
TGCGCCAGCAGCCAATCCCACCCGGGACAGGGACAAGAGACCCAGTACTTC
>TRBJ2-1|TRBV6-5|15|NA|TRBD2
CASRPGGEQRNEQFF
TGTGCCAGCCGACCCGGGGGGGAACAGAGGAATGAGCAGTTCTTC
>TRBJ1-5|TRBV6-5|11|NA|NA
CASSGAQPQHF
TGTGCCAGCAGTGGGGCCCAGCCCCAGCATTTT
>TRBJ1-3|TRBV4-3|16|NA|NA
CASSQDGGAGGNTIYF
TGCGCCAGCAGCCAAGATGGGGGGGCTGGGGGAAACACCATATATTTT
>TRBJ1-2|TRBV2|12|NA|NA
CASSPKHYGYTF
TGTGCCAGCTCCCCGAAGCACTATGGCTACACCTTC
>TRBJ1-4|TRBV7-2|13|NA|NA
CASSLLRNEKLFF
TGTGCCAGCAGCTTACTTCGGAATGAAAAACTGTTTTTT
>TRBJ1-1|TRBV5-1|14|NA|NA
CASSRQALNTEAFF
TGCGCCAGCAGCCGCCAGGCCCTGAACACTGAAGCTTTCTTT
>TRBJ2-5|TRBV18|16|NA|TRBD1
CASSPGQGALSETQYF
TGTGCCAGCTCACCCGGACAGGGGGCGCTTTCGGAGACCCAGTACTTC
>TRBJ1-5|TRBV27|15|NA|NA
CASSIQGIPNQPQHF
TGTGCCAGCAGTATACAGGGAATCCCCAATCAGCCCCAGCATTTT
>TRBJ1-4|TRBV2|14|NA|NA
CASSDERQNEKLFF
TGTGCCAGCTCCGATGAGAGGCAAAATGAAAAACTGTTTTTT
>TRBJ2-3|TRBV7-2|13|NA|TRBD2
CASSPNPGGTQYF
TGTGCCAGCAGCCCCAATCCGGGAGGTACGCAGTATTTT
>TRBJ1-2|TRBV9|13|NA|TRBD1
CASSVSGQDGYTF
TGTGCCAGCAGCGTCTCCGGACAGGATGGCTACACCTTC
>TRBJ1-1|TRBV27|16|NA|NA
CASSPPGLRANTEAFF
TGTGCCAGCAGCCCCCCGGGGCTCCGGGCGAACACTGAAGCTTTCTTT
>TRBJ2-5|TRBV14|17|NA|TRBD2
CASSQRTGGGYQETQYF
TGTGCCAGCAGCCAACGAACGGGAGGCGGGTACCAAGAGACCCAGTACTTC
>TRBJ1-5|TRBV6-6|14|NA|NA
CASTDTRLNQPQHF
TGTGCCAGCACCGACACGCGACTCAATCAGCCCCAGCATTTT
>TRBJ2-1|TRBV9|16|once|NA
CASTAPGGISYNEQFF
TGTGCCAGCACCGCCCCGGGCGGGATTTCCTACAATGAGCAGTTCTTC
>TRBJ2-5|TRBV5-5|14|NA|NA
CASSLGSGQETQYF
TGTGCCAGCAGCTTGGGTTCGGGTCAAGAGACCCAGTACTTC
>TRBJ2-1|TRBV11-2|13|few|NA
CASRYANVDEQFF
TGTGCCAGCAGGTATGCCAACGTGGATGAGCAGTTCTTC
>TRBJ2-3|TRBV10-1|12|NA|NA
CASSESGDTQYF
TGCGCCAGCAGTGAGTCTGGGGATACGCAGTATTTT
>TRBJ2-1|TRBV7-3|15|NA|TRBD2
CASSQPGSGKNEQFF
TGTGCCAGCAGCCAACCCGGTAGCGGGAAAAATGAGCAGTTCTTC
>TRBJ2-1|TRBV7-6|15|NA|NA
CASSLGWRGTEGQFF
TGTGCCAGCAGCTTAGGTTGGAGGGGGACAGAGGGGCAGTTCTTC
>TRBJ2-7|TRBV11-2|16|NA|NA
CASSPLRGRLSYEQYF
TGTGCCAGCAGTCCTCTCCGCGGCCGATTATCCTACGAGCAGTACTTC
>TRBJ2-7|TRBV2|14|NA|TRBD2
CASSEARTSGTQYF
TGTGCCAGCAGTGAAGCGCGGACTAGCGGGACTCAGTACTTC
>TRBJ2-2|TRBV2|16|NA|NA
CASSERGGENTGELFF
TGTGCCAGCAGTGAAAGAGGAGGGGAAAACACCGGGGAGCTGTTTTTT
>TRBJ1-5|TRBV4-2|14|NA|NA
CASSQEGGFQPQHF
TGTGCCAGCAGCCAAGAAGGTGGATTTCAGCCCCAGCATTTT
>TRBJ1-4|TRBV7-9|15|NA|NA
CASSRAGTLHEKLFF
TGTGCCAGCAGCCGTGCCGGGACATTGCATGAAAAACTGTTTTTT
>TRBJ2-5|TRBV7-9|15|NA|NA
CASSPVGWREETQYF
TGTGCCAGCAGCCCCGTGGGGTGGCGGGAAGAGACCCAGTACTTC
>TRBJ1-6|TRBV7-2|15|NA|NA
CASSLQAQNNSPLHF
TGTGCCAGCAGCCTACAGGCCCAGAATAATTCACCCCTCCACTTT
>TRBJ2-7|TRBV6-5|13|NA|NA
CASQTGSTYEQYF
TGTGCCAGTCAAACAGGGAGCACCTACGAGCAGTACTTC
>TRBJ2-3|TRBV7-2|15|NA|NA
CASSLGGAGTDTQYF
TGTGCCAGCAGCTTAGGGGGCGCGGGCACAGATACGCAGTATTTT
>TRBJ2-6|TRBV30|16|NA|NA
CACRQYRSSGANVLTF
TGTGCCTGCCGACAGTACCGCAGCTCTGGGGCCAACGTCCTGACTTTC
>TRBJ2-7|TRBV6-6|14|NA|TRBD1
CATGLRDRVPEQYF
TGTGCCACCGGACTCCGGGACAGGGTACCGGAGCAGTACTTC